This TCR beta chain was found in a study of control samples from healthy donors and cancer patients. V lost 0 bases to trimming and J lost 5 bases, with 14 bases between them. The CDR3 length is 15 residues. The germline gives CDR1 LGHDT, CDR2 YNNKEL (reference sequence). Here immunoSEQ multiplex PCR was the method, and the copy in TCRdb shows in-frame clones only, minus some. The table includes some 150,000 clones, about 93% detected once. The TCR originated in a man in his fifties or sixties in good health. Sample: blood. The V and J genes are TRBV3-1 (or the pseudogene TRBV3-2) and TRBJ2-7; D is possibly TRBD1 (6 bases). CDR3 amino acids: CASSQDGTSFNEQYF. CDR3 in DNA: TGTGCCAGCAGCCAAGATGGGACAAGCTTCAACGAGCAGTACTTC.